The source of this T cell receptor (beta chain) is a study of T cells in Graves' hyperthyroidism and ophthalmopathy (dated by TCRdb to about 2019). Regarding the complete study: Peripheral blood was sampled at the time of initial diagnosis, prior to any treatment. To identify TCR V-J signatures that set the groups apart, the researchers used a discovery cohort of more than 95 patients, made up of 40 to 45 with Graves' ophthalmopathy and 55 to 65 with stable Graves' hyperthyroidism. Prospective prediction of ophthalmopathy was tested in an independent validation cohort consisting of some 20 hyperthyroidism patients and more than 15 patients who later progressed to ophthalmopathy. For training and testing, the 100 or so patients in the discovery cohort were randomly divided in a 7:3 ratio. In about six Graves' hyperthyroidism patients, the study also compared T-cell repertoires from thyroid tissue with T-cell repertoires from blood. Following sampling, methimazole starting at 30 mg daily was given to hyperthyroidism patients, and high-dose intravenous methylprednisolone was given to ophthalmopathy patients. The paper describes TCR Vbeta CDR3 sequencing of 120 to 150 peripheral blood samples, made up of 43 ophthalmopathy patients, some 76 hyperthyroidism patients and approximately 17 progressor patients. What the research found in general, with its limitations: In validation, the model predicted progression to ophthalmopathy a median of roughly 6.2 months before onset, with 65% to 71% sensitivity and roughly 79% specificity. No statistical method was used to set the sample size in advance, and investigators knew the group allocation. Ophthalmopathy was separated from stable hyperthyroidism by a 13 V-J signature model, with 87.88% sensitivity and about 81% specificity obtained in cross-validation and 80%/75% obtained in testing. Most expanded thyroid clonotypes (frequency above 0.001) were also detected in blood, suggesting blood repertoires may reflect thyroid immune responses.

With regard to this clonotype: Its specific antigen is unknown. This may stem from a read error, because a much larger clone lies one nucleotide away.

The TCR beta CDR3 regions were amplified from the RNA transcripts. The first round of RT-PCR for the TCR CDR3 was performed with the HTBI primer set and the Qiagen OneStep RT-PCR kit. A second multiplex PCR round built the libraries, followed by size selection and purification. Paired-end sequencing of the libraries was performed with 100 bp reads on an Illumina HiSeq2000. As for the original processing: SOAPnuke was used to process the raw data, removing reads that contained adapters or uncalled bases, had a mean Phred below 15, or lacked an exact match to the constant primer or identifier. High-quality paired reads were merged using COPE v1.2.5, and each unique nucleotide sequence was defined as a clonotype. MiTCR v1.1 was used to align clonotypes to the IMGT TRBV, TRBD and TRBJ reference segments. The analysis was restricted to V-J combinations with a frequency above 0.0001, which together covered 98% to 99.2% of the repertoires. The TCS score was defined as the ratio of F50 (clonal expansion) to E x V (chaos), calculated using BLOSUM62-based TCRdist between CDR3 peptides within each V-J. Welch's t-statistics and random forest reduced 450 to 600 V-J features to 10 to 15, which were used in a naive Bayes classifier (R e1071). TCRdb reprocessed the public reads (quality trimming at Q25 with fastp, clone calling with MiXCR) and kept in-frame beta chains. Identical CDR3 protein sequences are pooled into one entry, listed with their most common genes and DNA. None of the V and J calls come from the authors' own analysis; TCRdb made them. The sample table shows about 740,000 distinct CDR3 sequences, and 14% are seen once. Together, the top ten hold 10% to 13% of the sample.

From cysteine to phenylalanine, the CDR3 is 14 amino acids long. The only DNA kept is the CDR3, 42 bases in frame from the first base. The germline V gene (reference sequence) specifies SGHKS as CDR1 and YYEKEE as CDR2. Graves' hyperthyroidism was defined as stable when no progression to ophthalmopathy occurred over 18 months of follow-up. Hyperthyroidism patients were newly diagnosed, had a disease duration of under 2 months, and were aged 18 to 65 years. The study excluded patients with uncontrolled infections, other autoimmune diseases, pregnancy or lactation. Clinical symptoms, serum thyroxine and TRAb, thyroid ultrasound, and orbital computed tomography formed the basis for the diagnoses. Ficoll-Paque density gradient centrifugation was used to isolate PBMCs from 10 ml of fresh peripheral blood. Total RNA was extracted using Trizol reagent, and RNA quality was assessed on an Agilent 2100 Bioanalyzer.

The TCR originated in a woman between 18 and 29 years old with Graves' hyperthyroidism. The sequenced material came from blood. Here the chain combines TRBV5-5 and TRBJ2-7; TRBD2 is perhaps the D gene, given 5 matching bases. The CDR3 region reads CASNLLGGGNEQYF. The DNA sequence is given as TGTGCCAGCAACTTGCTTGGAGGTGGGAACGAGCAGTACTTC. Full variable domain (CDR3 extended with the reference TRBV5-5 and TRBJ2-7 proteins): DAGVTQSPTHLIKTRGQQVTLRCSPISGHKSVSWYQQVLGQGPQFIFQYYEKEERGRGNFPDRFSARQFPNYSSELNVNALLLGDSALYLCASNLLGGGNEQYFGPGTRLTVT.